This T cell receptor (beta chain) was identified in a study of PD-1 blockade in classical Hodgkin lymphoma (dated by TCRdb to about 2020). Notes on the research overall: Nivolumab dosing was 3 mg/kg intravenously every 2 weeks, continuing until either disease progression or unacceptable toxicity. To define a peripheral blood immune signature of response to PD-1 blockade in classical Hodgkin lymphoma, the study combined TCR beta sequencing with CyTOF. The full study reports these points: Baseline TCR diversity was reported to be lower in newly diagnosed patients than in healthy donors and to be lower still in relapsed/refractory patients. By C4D1, a significant rise was seen in CD4+ TCR diversity but not in CD8+ TCR diversity (p=0.0027 vs p=0.16), and the rise was most apparent among complete responders (p=0.02). Diversity was lower in patients who began nivolumab less than 1 year after ASCT, so these patients were left out of later analyses to avoid confounding by immune reconstitution. The study was restricted to a single clinical trial cohort, and the causes of repertoire differences, possibly disease activity or prior therapy, were left undefined. Trial patients achieving complete response had baseline diversity similar to newly diagnosed patients, whereas partial responders and progressors had significantly lower diversity.

The sample's time point label is to be understood as: cycle 4 day 1 (C4D1), after less than seven weeks of nivolumab. Every trial patient had relapsed after autologous stem cell transplantation, and cohorts A, B and C differed in prior brentuximab vedotin exposure. The trial cohort included fewer than 65 patients with relapsed/refractory classical Hodgkin lymphoma, and each patient had a best overall response of complete response, partial response or progressive disease. In the multi-cohort phase II CheckMate 205 trial, trial patients received single-agent nivolumab. Best overall response was determined by an independent review committee according to the 2007 International Working Group response criteria. Trial PBMCs were collected immediately before nivolumab initiation (C1D1) and during therapy at cycle 2 day 1 and cycle 4 day 1. Peripheral blood was collected in 8 mL Vacutainer Cell Preparation Tubes, from which PBMCs were isolated by centrifugation and then cryopreserved.

The Qiagen DNeasy kit was used to extract genomic DNA from unsorted PBMCs and from the negatively selected CD4+ and CD8+ fractions. TCR beta CDR3 regions were subjected to amplification by immunoSEQ multiplex PCR with primers that anneal to V and J segments. A synthetic immune receptor repertoire was used to minimize amplification bias, and any remaining bias was removed computationally after sequencing. From the authors' description of their analysis: Repertoire diversity was quantified as the Shannon entropy index using custom Python scripts. Unsorted, CD4+ and CD8+ repertoires were analyzed separately, except in combined analyses where CD4+ and CD8+ sequences were merged in silico. A clone was considered expanded if an increase in frequency of at least 2-fold after treatment relative to C1D1 was found, and a pseudocount of 0.5 was applied to clones undetected at baseline. Singleton clones were defined as clones with 0 or 1 copy at C1D1, and non-singleton clones were defined as clones with 2 or more copies. Clones expanded in unsorted samples were labelled as CD4+, CD8+ or unknown by matching protein sequences in sorted samples from the same patient. Wilcoxon tests on paired samples were used to test changes in diversity from C1D1 to C4D1. What TCRdb holds here is the immuneACCESS table cut down to in-frame rearrangements. Part of the clones is not present; checked against another copy, under half of the missing clones reflect an unresolved V gene, and the others are unexplained. The DNA gave D and trimming, while V, J and clone size come from that table. For this sample there are tens of thousands of clones; around 74% appear just once. The ten largest account for approximately 4% of the sample.

CDR1 and CDR2 were assigned from the germline V gene as MNHEY and SVGAGI. The junction carries 18 bases between V and J, which are trimmed by 5 bases and 7 bases respectively. The CDR3 measures 15 amino acids from cysteine to phenylalanine. Only the CDR3 region is kept as DNA, spanning 45 bases read in frame from base 1. On this clone: Its antigen is still unknown. No clone much larger than this one lies a single base away; base qualities are absent.

This receptor was obtained from a human donor with classical Hodgkin lymphoma. The chain couples TRBV6-5 to TRBJ1-5; the D region possibly corresponds to TRBD1 (6 bases align). The specimen was peripheral blood mononuclear cells (PBMCs), collected before the fourth cycle of nivolumab. The CDR3 amino acid sequence is: CASSTPHRVGQPQHF. The nucleotide sequence reads as follows: TGTGCCAGCAGTACTCCCCACAGGGTTGGACAGCCCCAGCATTTT.